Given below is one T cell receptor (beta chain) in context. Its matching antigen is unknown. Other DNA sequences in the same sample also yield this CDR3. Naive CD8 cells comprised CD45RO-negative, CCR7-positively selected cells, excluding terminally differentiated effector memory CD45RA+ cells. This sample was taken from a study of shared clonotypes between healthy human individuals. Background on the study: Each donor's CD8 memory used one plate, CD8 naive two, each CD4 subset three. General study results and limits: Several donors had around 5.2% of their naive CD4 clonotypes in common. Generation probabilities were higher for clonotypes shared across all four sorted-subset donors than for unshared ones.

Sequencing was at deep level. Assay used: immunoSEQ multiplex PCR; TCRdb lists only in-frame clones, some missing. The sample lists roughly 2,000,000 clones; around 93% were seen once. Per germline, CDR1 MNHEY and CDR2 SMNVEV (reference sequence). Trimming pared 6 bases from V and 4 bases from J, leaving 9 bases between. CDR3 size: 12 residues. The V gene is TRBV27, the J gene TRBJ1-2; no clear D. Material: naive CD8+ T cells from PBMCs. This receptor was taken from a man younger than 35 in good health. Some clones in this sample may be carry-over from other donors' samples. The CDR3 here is CASSPGPYGYTF. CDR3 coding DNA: TGTGCCAGCAGCCCCGGACCCTATGGCTACACCTTC.